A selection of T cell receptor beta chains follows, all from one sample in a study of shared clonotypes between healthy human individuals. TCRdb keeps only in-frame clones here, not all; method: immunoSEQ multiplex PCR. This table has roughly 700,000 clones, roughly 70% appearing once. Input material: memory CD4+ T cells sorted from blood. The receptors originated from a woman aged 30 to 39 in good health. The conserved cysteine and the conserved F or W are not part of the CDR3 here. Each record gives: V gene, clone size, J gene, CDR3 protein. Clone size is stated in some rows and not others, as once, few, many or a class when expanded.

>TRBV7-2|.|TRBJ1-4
ASSPGQMNEKLF
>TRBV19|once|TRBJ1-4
ASMAQGAGEKLF
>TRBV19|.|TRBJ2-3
ASSIDKQGGTDTQY
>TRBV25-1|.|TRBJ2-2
ASSDLSLVNTGELF
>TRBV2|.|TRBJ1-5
ASSPTPQPQH
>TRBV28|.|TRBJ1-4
ASSLGTGGNEKLF
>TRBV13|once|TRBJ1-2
ASSSRRANYGYT
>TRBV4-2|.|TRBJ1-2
ASSAEGRNYGYT
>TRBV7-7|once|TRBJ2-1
ASSLESLGGEQF
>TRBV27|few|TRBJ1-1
ASSFRHLNTEAF
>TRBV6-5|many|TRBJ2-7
ASSSGLLGEQY
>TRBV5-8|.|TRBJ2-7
ASSLYGGRAEQY
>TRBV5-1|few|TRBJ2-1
ASSLNQGAGDLEQF
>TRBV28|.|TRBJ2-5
ASSLSVQETQY
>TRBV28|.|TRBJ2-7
ASSSGGMAYEQY
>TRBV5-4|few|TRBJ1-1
ASSSGREVAF
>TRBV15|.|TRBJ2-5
ATSQRGVETQY
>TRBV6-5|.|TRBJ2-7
ASSYGEGGGYEQY
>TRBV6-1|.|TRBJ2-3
ASRDRASTDTQY
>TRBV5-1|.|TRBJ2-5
ASSGTKRESETQY
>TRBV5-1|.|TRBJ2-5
ASSLGVSGGNQETQY
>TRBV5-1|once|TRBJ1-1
ASSLDTFGTEAF
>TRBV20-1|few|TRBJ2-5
SANGRETQY
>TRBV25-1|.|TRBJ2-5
ASSGNREETQY
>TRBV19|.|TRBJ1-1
ASSTILQGTEAF
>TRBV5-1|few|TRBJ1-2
ASSLTAPYGYT
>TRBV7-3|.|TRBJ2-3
ASSQNRVDTQY
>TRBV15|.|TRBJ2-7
ATSREPSSIEQY
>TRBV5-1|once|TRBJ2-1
ASSTRGLAGENEQF
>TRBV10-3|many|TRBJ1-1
AISEGGWINITEAF
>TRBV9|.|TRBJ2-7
ASSPRGAYEQY
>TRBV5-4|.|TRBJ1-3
ASSLAGGGGNTIY
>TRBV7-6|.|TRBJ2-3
ASSLTGTTRTDTQY
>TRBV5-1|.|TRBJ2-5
ATTSGRGETQY
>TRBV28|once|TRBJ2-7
ASRSTGTVSYEQY
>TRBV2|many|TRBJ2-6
ASSLRQLSGANVLT